The TCR beta chain described here comes from a study of cytomegalovirus exposure and HLA in healthy donors. The study, taken as a whole, reports: The study assumed roughly uniform donor sequencing depth for presence/absence analyses.

This clone was seen only a few times. Its specificity is not known. PCR employed 60 Vbeta and 13 Jbeta primers. Clones were read by immunoSEQ multiplex PCR, and TCRdb kept only the in-frame ones, dropping some. The data contain nearly 80,000 clones, under 85% of them singletons. This CDR3 region has 13 residues. The ends were cut back, 7 bases at V and 1 base at J, with 10 bases in the middle. Germline V gives CDR1 MNHNS, CDR2 SASEGT. The sequencing input was PBMCs. This TCR derives from a middle-aged woman in good health and CMV-seropositive. The V gene is TRBV6-1, the J gene TRBJ1-1; D is ambiguous. The CDR3 loop is CASTRGANTEAFF. The CDR3 DNA follows: TGTGCCAGCACGCGAGGCGCGAACACTGAAGCTTTCTTT.